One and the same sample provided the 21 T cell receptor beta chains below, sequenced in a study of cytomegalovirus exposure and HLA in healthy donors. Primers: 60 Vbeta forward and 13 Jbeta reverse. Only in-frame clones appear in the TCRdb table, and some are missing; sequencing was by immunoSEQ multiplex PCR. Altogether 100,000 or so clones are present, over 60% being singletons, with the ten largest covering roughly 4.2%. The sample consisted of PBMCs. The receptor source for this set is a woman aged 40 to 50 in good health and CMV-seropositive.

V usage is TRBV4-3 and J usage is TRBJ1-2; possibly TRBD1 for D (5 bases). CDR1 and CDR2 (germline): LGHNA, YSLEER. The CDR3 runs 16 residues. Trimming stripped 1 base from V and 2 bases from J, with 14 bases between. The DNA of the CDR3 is TGCGCCAGCAGCCAAGGGGTCTTTGACAGCAACTATGGCTACACCTTC. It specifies CASSQGVFDSNYGYTF.

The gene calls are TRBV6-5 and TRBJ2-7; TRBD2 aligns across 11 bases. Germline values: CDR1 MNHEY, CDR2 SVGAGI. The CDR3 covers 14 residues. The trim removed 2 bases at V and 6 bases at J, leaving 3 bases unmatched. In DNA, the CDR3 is TGTGCCAGCAGTTACGTCGGGACTAGCGGCGAGCAGTACTTC. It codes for CASSYVGTSGEQYF.

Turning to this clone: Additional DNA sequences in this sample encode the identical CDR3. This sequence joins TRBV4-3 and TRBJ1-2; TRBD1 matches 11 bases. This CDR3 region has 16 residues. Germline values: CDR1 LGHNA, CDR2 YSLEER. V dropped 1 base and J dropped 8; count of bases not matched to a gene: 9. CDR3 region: CASSQALGQGVYGYTF. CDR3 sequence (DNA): TGCGCCAGCAGCCAAGCCCTGGGACAGGGGGTTTACGGCTACACCTTC.

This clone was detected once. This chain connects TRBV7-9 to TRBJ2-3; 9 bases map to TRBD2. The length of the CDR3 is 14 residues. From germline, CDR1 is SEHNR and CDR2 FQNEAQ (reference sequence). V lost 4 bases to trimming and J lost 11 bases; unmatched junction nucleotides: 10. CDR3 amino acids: CASSSGVSGRRQYF. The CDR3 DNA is TGTGCCAGCAGCTCCGGGGTTAGCGGGAGAAGGCAGTATTTT.

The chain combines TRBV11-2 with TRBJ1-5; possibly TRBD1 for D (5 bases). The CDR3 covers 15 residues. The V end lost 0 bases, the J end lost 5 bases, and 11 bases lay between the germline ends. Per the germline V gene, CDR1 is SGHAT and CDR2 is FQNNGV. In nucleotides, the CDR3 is TGTGCCAGCAGCTTAGATGACAGTAGATATCAGCCCCAGCATTTT. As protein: CASSLDDSRYQPQHF. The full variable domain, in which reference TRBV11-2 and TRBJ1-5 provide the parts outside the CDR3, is EAGVAQSPRYKIIEKRQSVAFWCNPISGHATLYWYQQILGQGPKLLIQFQNNGVVDDSQLPKDRFSAERLKGVDSTLKIQPAKLEDSAVYLCASSLDDSRYQPQHFGDGTRLSIL.

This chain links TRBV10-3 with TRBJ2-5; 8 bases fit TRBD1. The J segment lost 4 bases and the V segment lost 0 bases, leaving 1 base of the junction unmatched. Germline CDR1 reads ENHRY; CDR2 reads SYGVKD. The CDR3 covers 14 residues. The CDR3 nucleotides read TGTGCCATCAGTGAGTCGACAGGGGTAGAGACCCAGTACTTC. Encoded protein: CAISESTGVETQYF.

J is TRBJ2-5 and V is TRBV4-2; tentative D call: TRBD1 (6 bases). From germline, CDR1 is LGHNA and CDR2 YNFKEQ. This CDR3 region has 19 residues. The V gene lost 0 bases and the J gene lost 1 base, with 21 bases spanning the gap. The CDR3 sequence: CASSQDQGYRGQIQETQYF. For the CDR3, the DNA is TGTGCCAGCAGCCAAGATCAGGGTTACCGCGGACAGATCCAAGAGACCCAGTACTTC.

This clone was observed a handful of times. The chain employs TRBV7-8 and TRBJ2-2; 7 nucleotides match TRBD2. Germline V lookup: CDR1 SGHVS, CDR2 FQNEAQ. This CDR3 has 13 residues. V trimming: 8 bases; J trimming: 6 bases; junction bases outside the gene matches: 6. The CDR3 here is CASPWGGPGELFF. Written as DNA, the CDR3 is TGTGCCAGCCCGTGGGGGGGTCCCGGGGAGCTGTTTTTT. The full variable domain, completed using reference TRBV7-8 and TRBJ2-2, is GAGVSQSPRYKVAKRGQDVALRCDPISGHVSLFWYQQALGQGPEFLTYFQNEAQLDKSGLPSDRFFAERPEGSVSTLKIQRTQQEDSAVYLCASPWGGPGELFFGEGSRLTVL.

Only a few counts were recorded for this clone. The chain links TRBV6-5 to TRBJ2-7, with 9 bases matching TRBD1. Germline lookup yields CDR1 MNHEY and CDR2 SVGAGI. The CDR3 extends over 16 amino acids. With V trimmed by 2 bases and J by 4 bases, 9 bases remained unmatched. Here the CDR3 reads CASSYPDRGGGYEQYF. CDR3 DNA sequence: TGTGCCAGCAGTTACCCCGACAGGGGGGGAGGATACGAGCAGTACTTC.

DNA for the CDR3: TGTGCCAGCAGCCTAGTCGAAAGCTCCTACGAGCAGTACTTC. It codes for CASSLVESSYEQYF. The J gene is TRBJ2-7, the V gene TRBV14; D is unclear. V lost 4 bases, J lost 0 bases, and 10 bases lay in between. CDR1 is SGHDN and CDR2 is FVKESK in the germline V gene. CDR3 length: 14 residues.

This chain's CDR3 is CASTPDSLNEKLFF. In nucleotides, the CDR3 is TGTGCCAGCACTCCGGACAGTCTGAATGAAAAACTGTTTTTT. The chain has TRBV2 and TRBJ1-4, with D perhaps matching TRBD1 (6 bases). CDR1 and CDR2 (germline): SNHLY, FYNNEI. The CDR3 is 14 amino acids. V lost 7 bases, J lost 5 bases, and 14 bases lay in between.

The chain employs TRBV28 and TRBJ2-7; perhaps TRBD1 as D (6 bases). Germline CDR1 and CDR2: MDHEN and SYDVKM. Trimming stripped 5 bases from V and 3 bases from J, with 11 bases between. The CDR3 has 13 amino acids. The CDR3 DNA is TGTGCCAGCAGTCTAGACAGGTTCTACGAGCAGTACTTC. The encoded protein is CASSLDRFYEQYF. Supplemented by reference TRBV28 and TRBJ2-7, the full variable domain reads DVKVTQSSRYLVKRTGEKVFLECVQDMDHENMFWYRQDPGLGLRLIYFSYDVKMKEKGDIPEGYSVSREKKERFSLILESASTNQTSMYLCASSLDRFYEQYFGPGTRLTVT.

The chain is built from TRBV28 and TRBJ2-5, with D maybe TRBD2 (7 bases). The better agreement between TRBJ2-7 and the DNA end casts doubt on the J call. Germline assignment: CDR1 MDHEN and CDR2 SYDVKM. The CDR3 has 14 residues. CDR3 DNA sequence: TGTGCCAGCAGTTTATTTGGCGGGGGCGGCGAGCAGTACTTC. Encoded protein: CASSLFGGGGEQYF.

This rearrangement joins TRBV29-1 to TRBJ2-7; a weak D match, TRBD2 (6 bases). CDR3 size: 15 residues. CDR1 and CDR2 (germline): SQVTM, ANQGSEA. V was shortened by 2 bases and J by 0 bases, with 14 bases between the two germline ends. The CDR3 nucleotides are TGCAGCGTTGAATGGGGGACTTCGAGCTCCTACGAGCAGTACTTC. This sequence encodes CSVEWGTSSSYEQYF.

CDR3 protein: CASGLTGQIYEQYF. CDR3 DNA: TGTGCTAGTGGTTTGACGGGACAGATCTACGAGCAGTACTTC. The chain uses TRBV12-5 and TRBJ2-7, with 7 bases aligning to TRBD1. CDR3 length equals 14 residues. CDR1 LGHNT and CDR2 FRNRAP come from the germline V gene. V was clipped by 2 bases and J by 3 bases; unmatched bases: 4.

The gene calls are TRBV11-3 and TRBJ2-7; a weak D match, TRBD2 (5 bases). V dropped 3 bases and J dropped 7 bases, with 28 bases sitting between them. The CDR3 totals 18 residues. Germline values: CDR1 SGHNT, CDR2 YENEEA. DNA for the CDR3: TGTGCCAGCAGCTTTCGTTCGAGGATAGACTACCCCTTGAGAGAGCAGTACTTC. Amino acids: CASSFRSRIDYPLREQYF.

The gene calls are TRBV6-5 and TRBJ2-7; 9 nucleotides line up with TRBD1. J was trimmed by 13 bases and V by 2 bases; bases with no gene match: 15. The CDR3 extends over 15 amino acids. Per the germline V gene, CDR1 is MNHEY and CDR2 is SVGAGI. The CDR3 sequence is CASSYDGTGLYSLYF. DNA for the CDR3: TGTGCCAGCAGTTACGATGGGACAGGGCTATATTCTCTTTACTTC.

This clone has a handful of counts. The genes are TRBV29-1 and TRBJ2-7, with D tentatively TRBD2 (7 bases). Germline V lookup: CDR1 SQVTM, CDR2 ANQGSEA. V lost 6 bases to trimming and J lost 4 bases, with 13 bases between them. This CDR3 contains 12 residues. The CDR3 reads CSVWGGSYEQYF. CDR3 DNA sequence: TGCAGCGTGTGGGGGGGCAGTTACGAGCAGTACTTC.

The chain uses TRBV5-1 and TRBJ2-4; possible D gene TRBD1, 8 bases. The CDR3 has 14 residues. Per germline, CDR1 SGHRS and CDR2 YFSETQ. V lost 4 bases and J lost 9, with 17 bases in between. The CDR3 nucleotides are TGCGCCAGCAGCGGAACAGGGGGGGATGGCATTCAGTACTTC. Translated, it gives CASSGTGGDGIQYF.

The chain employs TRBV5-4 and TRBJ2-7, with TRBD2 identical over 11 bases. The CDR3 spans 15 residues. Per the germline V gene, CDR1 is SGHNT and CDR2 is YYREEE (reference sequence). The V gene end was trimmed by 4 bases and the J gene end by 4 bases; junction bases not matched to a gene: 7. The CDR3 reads CASSDPTSGNYEQYF. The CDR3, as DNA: TGTGCCAGCAGCGACCCGACTAGCGGGAATTACGAGCAGTACTTC. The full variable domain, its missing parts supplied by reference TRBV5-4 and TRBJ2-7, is ETGVTQSPTHLIKTRGQQVTLRCSSQSGHNTVSWYQQALGQGPQFIFQYYREEENGRGNFPPRFSGLQFPNYSSELNVNALELDDSALYLCASSDPTSGNYEQYFGPGTRLTVT.

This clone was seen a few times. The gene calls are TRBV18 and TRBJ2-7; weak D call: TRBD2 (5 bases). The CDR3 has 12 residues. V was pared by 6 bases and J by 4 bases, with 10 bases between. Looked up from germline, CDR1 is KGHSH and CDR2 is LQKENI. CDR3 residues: CASSVTSYEQYF. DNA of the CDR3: TGTGCCAGCTCCGTAACTAGTTACGAGCAGTACTTC. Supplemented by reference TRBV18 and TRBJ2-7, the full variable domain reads NAGVMQNPRHLVRRRGQEARLRCSPMKGHSHVYWYRQLPEEGLKFMVYLQKENIIDESGMPKERFSAEFPKEGPSILRIQQVVRGDSAAYFCASSVTSYEQYFGPGTRLTVT.